This TCR beta chain was obtained from a study of a mutant IDH1 vaccine in newly diagnosed glioma. Study-level information: The start of vaccination came 4-6 weeks after radiotherapy alone, or with temozolomide cycles.

Time point specified: week 47, end of study. A single vaccine dose contained 300 ug of mutant IDH1 20-mer peptide, and topical imiquimod was used with it. This CDR3 has 14 amino acids. The germline V and J ends were trimmed by 3 bases and 7 bases, with 15 bases remaining between them. Germline lookup yields CDR1 SEHNR and CDR2 FQNEAQ (reference sequence). A word on this clone: Its antigen is not known.

Findings and caveats of the study: It seemed that pseudoprogression was not linked to changes in the top peripheral T cell clonotypes.

The data were produced by immunoSEQ multiplex PCR, yet TCRdb's version contains in-frame clones alone and is incomplete. The sample holds approximately 60,000 clones, around four fifths seen once. The receptor comes from a woman aged 45-65 years with glioma. The V call is TRBV7-9, the J call TRBJ1-2; D is undetermined. Sample: PBMCs, taken from a glioma patient whose treatment included an IDH1 peptide vaccine. Here the CDR3 reads CASSFGRDGVGYTF. CDR3 nucleotide sequence: TGTGCCAGCAGCTTTGGCCGAGATGGGGTTGGCTACACCTTC. Together with reference TRBV7-9 and TRBJ1-2, the CDR3 gives the full variable domain: DTGVSQNPRHKITKRGQNVTFRCDPISEHNRLYWYRQTLGQGPEFLTYFQNEAQLEKSRLLSDRFSAERPKGSFSTLEIQRTEQGDSAMYLCASSFGRDGVGYTFGSGTRLTVV.